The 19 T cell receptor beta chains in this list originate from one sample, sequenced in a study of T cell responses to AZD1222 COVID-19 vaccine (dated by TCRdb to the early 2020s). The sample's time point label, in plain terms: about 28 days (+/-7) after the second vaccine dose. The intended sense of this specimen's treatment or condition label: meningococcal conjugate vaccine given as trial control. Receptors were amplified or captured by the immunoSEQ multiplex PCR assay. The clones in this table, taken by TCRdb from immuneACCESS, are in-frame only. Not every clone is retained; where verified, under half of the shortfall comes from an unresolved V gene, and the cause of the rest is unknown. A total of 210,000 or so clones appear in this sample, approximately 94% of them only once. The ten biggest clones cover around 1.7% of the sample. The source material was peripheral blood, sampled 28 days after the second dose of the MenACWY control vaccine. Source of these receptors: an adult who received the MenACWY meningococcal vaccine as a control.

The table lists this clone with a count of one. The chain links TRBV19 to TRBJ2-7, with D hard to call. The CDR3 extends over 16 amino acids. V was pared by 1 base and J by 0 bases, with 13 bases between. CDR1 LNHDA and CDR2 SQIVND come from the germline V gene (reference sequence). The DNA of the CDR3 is TGTGCCAGTAGTATAGCCCTTTTGGGATACTCCTACGAGCAGTACTTC. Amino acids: CASSIALLGYSYEQYF. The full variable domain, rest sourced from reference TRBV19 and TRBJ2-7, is DGGITQSPKYLFRKEGQNVTLSCEQNLNHDAMYWYRQDPGQGLRLIYYSQIVNDFQKGDIAEGYSVSREKKESFPLTVTSAQKNPTAFYLCASSIALLGYSYEQYFGPGTRLTVT.

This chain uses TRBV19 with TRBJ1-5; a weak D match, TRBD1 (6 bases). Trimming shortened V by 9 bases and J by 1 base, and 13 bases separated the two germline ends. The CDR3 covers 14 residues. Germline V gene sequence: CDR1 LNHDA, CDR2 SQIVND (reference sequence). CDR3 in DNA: TGTGCCAGCACGACAGGCTCAAGCAATCAGCCCCAGCATTTT. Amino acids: CASTTGSSNQPQHF.

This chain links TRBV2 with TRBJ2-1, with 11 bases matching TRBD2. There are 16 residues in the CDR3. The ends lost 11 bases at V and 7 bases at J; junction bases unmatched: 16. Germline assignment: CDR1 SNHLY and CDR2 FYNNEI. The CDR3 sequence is CAHSRASGGSRNEQFF. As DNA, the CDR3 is TGTGCCCACAGTCGGGCTAGCGGGGGGTCGAGGAATGAGCAGTTCTTC.

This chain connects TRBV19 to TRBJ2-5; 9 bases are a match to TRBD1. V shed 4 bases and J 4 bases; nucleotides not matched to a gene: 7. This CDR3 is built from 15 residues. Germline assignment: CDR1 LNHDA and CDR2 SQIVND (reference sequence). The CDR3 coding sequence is TGTGCCAGTAGTACCCGGGACAGGGTAACAGAGACCCAGTACTTC. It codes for CASSTRDRVTETQYF.

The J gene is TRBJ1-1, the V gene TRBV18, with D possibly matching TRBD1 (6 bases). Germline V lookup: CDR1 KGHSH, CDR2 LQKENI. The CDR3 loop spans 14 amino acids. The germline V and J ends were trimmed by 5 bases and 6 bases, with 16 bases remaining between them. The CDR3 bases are TGTGCCAGCTCAAAAAGCAGGGGTAGTGCTGAAGCTTTCTTT. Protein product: CASSKSRGSAEAFF.

Here the CDR3 reads CASSGRRTEAFF. Written as DNA, the CDR3 is TGTGCCAGCAGTGGACGGAGAACTGAAGCTTTCTTT. The rearrangement joins TRBV2 to TRBJ1-1; no clear D gene. Trimming pared 4 bases from V and 5 bases from J, leaving 8 bases between. Germline V gene lookup returns CDR1 SNHLY and CDR2 FYNNEI. This CDR3 region has 12 residues.

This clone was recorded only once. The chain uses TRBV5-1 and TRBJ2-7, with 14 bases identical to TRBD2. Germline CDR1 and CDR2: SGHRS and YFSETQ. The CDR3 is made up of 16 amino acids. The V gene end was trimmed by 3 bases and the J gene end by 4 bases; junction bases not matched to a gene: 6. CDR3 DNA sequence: TGCGCCAGCAGCTGGACTAGCGGGAGGCCCCTGTACGAGCAGTACTTC. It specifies CASSWTSGRPLYEQYF.

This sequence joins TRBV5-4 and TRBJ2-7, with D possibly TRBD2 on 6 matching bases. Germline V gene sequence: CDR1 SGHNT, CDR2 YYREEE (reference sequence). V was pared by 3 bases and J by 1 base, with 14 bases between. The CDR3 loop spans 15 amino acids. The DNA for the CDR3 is TGTGCCAGCAGCTGGACTATTGGTAATTCCTACGAGCAGTACTTC. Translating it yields CASSWTIGNSYEQYF.

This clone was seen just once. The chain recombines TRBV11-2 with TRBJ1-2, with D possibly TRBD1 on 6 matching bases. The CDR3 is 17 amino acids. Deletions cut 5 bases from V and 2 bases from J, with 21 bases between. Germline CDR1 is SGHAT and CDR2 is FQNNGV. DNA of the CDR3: TGTGCCAGCAGCCAATTGGCTCCGAACAGGGAGAACTATGGCTACACCTTC. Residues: CASSQLAPNRENYGYTF. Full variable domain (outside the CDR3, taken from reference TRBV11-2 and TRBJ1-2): EAGVAQSPRYKIIEKRQSVAFWCNPISGHATLYWYQQILGQGPKLLIQFQNNGVVDDSQLPKDRFSAERLKGVDSTLKIQPAKLEDSAVYLCASSQLAPNRENYGYTFGSGTRLTVV.

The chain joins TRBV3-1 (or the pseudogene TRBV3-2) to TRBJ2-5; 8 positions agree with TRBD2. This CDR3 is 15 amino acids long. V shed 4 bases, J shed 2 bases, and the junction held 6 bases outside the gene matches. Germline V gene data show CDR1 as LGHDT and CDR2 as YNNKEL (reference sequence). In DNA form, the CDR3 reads TGTGCCAGCAGCCCTACGGGACTAGTGCAAGAGACCCAGTACTTC. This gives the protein CASSPTGLVQETQYF.

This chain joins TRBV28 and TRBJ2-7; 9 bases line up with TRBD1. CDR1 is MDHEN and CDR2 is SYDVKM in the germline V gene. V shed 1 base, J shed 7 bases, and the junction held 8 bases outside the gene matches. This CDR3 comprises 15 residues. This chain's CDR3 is CASSLSSGQGREQYF. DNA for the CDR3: TGTGCCAGCAGTTTATCCTCGGGACAGGGCAGGGAGCAGTACTTC.

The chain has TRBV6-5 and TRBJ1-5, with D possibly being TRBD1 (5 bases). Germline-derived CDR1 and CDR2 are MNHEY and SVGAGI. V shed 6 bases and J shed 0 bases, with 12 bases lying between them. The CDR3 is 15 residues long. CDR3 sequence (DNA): TGTGCCAGCAGCGGCCAGGGATATAGCAATCAGCCCCAGCATTTT. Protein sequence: CASSGQGYSNQPQHF.

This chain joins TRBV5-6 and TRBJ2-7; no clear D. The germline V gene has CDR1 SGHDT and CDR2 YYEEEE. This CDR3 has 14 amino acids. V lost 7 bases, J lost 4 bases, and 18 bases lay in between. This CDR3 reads CASGLLGDVYEQYF. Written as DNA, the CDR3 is TGTGCCAGCGGTCTACTTGGAGACGTGTACGAGCAGTACTTC. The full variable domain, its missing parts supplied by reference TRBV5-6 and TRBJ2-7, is DAGVTQSPTHLIKTRGQQVTLRCSPKSGHDTVSWYQQALGQGPQFIFQYYEEEERQRGNFPDRFSGHQFPNYSSELNVNALLLGDSALYLCASGLLGDVYEQYFGPGTRLTVT.

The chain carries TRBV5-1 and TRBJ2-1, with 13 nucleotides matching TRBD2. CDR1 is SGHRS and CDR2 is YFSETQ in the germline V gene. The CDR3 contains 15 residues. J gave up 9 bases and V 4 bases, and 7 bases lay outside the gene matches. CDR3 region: CASSPGLAGVSEQFF. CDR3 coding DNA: TGCGCCAGCAGCCCAGGACTAGCGGGGGTTAGTGAGCAGTTCTTC.

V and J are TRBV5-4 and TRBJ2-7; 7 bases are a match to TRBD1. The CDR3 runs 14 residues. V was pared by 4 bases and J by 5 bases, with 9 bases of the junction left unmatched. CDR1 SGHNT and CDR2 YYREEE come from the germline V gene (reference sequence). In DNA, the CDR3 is TGTGCCAGCAGCACGAGACAGGGTAGCCACGAGCAGTACTTC. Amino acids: CASSTRQGSHEQYF.

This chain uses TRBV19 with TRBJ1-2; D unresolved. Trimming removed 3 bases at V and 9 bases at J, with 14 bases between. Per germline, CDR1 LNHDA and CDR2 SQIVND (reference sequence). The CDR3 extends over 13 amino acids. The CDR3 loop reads CASSMWEGWRYTF. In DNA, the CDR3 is TGTGCCAGTAGTATGTGGGAGGGCTGGCGCTACACCTTC.

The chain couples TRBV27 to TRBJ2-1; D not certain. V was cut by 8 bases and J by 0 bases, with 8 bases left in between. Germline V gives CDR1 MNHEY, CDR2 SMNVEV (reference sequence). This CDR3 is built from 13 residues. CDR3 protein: CASRITSYNEQFF. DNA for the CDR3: TGTGCCAGCCGTATAACCTCCTACAATGAGCAGTTCTTC.

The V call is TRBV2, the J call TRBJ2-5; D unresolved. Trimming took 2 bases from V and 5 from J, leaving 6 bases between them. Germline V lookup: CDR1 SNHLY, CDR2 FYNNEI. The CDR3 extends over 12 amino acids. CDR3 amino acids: CASSEQFETQYF. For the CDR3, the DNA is TGTGCCAGCAGTGAACAGTTCGAGACCCAGTACTTC.

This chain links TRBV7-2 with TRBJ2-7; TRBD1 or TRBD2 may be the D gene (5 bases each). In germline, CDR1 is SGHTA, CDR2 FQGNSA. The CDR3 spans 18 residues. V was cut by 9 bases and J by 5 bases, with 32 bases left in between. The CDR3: CARTGRPNGDRLYDEQYF. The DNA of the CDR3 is TGTGCCAGAACCGGGCGGCCCAACGGGGACCGACTATACGACGAGCAGTACTTC.